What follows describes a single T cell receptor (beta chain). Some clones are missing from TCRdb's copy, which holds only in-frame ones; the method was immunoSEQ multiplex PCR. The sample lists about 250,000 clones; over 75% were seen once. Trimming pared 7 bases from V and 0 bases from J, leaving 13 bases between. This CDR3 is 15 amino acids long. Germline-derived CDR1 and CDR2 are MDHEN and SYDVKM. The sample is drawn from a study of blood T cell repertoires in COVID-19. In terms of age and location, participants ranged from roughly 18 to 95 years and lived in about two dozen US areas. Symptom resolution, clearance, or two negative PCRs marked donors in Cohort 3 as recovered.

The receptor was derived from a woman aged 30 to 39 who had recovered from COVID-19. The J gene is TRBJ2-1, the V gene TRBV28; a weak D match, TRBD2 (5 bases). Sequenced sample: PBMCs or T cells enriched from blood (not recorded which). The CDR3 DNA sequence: TGTGCCAGCACCCGAGCGGCCAGCTCCTACAATGAGCAGTTCTTC. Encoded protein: CASTRAASSYNEQFF.